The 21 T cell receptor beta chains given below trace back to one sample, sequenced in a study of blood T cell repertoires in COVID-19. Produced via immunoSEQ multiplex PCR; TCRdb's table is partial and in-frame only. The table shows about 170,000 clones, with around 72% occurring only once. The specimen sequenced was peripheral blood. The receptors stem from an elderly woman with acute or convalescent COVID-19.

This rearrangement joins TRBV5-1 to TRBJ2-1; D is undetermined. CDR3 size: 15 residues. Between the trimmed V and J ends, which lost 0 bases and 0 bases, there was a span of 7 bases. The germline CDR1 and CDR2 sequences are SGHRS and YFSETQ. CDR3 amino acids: CASSLDGDSYNEQFF. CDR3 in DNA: TGCGCCAGCAGCTTGGACGGAGACTCCTACAATGAGCAGTTCTTC.

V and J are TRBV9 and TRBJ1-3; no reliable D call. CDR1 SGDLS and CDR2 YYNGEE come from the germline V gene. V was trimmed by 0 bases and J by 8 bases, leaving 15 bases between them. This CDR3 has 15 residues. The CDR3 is CASSVEYGREDTIYF. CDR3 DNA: TGTGCCAGCAGCGTAGAGTACGGCCGGGAGGACACCATATATTTT.

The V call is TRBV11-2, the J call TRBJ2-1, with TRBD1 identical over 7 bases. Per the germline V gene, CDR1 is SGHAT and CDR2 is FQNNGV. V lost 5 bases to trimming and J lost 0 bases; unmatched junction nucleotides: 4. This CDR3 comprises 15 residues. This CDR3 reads CASSLQGFSYNEQFF. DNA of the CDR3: TGTGCCAGCAGCCTACAGGGGTTCTCCTACAATGAGCAGTTCTTC.

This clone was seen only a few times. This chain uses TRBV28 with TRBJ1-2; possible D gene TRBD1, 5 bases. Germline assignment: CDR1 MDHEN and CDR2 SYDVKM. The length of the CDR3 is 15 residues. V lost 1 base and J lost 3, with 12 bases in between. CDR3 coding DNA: TGTGCCAGCAGTTTATCGCGGGGCCGGGACTATGGCTACACCTTC. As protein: CASSLSRGRDYGYTF.

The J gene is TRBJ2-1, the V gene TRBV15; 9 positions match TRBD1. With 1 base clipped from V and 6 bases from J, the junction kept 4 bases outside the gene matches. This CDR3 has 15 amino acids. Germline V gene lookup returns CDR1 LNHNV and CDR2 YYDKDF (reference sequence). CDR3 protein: CATSRGLTGGNEQFF. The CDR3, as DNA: TGTGCCACCAGCAGAGGATTGACAGGGGGCAATGAGCAGTTCTTC.

CDR3 amino acids: CASSETYIQGEQYF. CDR3 bases: TGTGCCAGCAGTGAAACGTACATACAGGGCGAGCAGTACTTC. The chain uses TRBV28 and TRBJ2-7; TRBD1 might be the D (6 bases). Trimming cost V 5 bases and J 6 bases, with 17 bases left between them. The CDR3 is 14 residues long. The germline gives CDR1 MDHEN, CDR2 SYDVKM.

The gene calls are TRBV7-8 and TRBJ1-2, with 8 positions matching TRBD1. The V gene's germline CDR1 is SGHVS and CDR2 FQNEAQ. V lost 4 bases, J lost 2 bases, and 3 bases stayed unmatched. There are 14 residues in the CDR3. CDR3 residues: CASSSGQGNYGYTF. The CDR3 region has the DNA TGTGCCAGCAGCTCAGGACAGGGAAACTATGGCTACACCTTC.

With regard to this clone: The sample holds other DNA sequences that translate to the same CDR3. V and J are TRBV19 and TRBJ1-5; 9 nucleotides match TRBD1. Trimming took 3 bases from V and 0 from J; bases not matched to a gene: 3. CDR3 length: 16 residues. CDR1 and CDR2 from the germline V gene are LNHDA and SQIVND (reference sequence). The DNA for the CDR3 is TGTGCCAGTAGTATCGGGACAGGGAATAGCAATCAGCCCCAGCATTTT. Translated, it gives CASSIGTGNSNQPQHF.

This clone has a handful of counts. CDR3 DNA: TGTGCCAGCAGCAACTGGACTACCAGTTACGAGCAGTACTTC. It is translated as CASSNWTTSYEQYF. The chain uses TRBV21-1 and TRBJ2-7; the DNA was not used to check the table's D call, TRBD2. TRBV21-1 is recorded as a pseudogene. The CDR3 has 14 amino acids.

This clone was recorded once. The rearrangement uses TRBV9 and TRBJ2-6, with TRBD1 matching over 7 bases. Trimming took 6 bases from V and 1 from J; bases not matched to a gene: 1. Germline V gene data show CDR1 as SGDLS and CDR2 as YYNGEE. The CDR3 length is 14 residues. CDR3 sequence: CASKGQSGANVLTF. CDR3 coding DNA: TGTGCCAGCAAGGGACAGTCTGGGGCCAACGTCCTGACTTTC.

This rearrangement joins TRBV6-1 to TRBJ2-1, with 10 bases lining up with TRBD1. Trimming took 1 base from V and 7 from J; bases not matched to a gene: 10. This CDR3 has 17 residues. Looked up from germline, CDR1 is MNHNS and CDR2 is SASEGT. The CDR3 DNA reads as TGTGCCAGCAGTGAAGATGGAGAGGGACAGGGGAGGAATGAGCAGTTCTTC. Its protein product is CASSEDGEGQGRNEQFF.

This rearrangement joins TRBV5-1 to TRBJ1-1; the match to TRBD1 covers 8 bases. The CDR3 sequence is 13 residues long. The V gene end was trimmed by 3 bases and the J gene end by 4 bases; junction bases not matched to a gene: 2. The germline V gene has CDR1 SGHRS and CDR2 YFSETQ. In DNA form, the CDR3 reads TGCGCCAGCAGCTCGGGACAGGCCACTGAAGCTTTCTTT. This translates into CASSSGQATEAFF.

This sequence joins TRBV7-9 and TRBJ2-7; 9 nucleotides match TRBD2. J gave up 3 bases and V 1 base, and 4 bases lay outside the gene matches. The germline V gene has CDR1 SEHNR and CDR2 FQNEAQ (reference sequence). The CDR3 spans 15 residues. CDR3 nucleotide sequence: TGTGCCAGCAGCTTAGTTTCTAGCGGGGTCTACGAGCAGTACTTC. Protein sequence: CASSLVSSGVYEQYF.

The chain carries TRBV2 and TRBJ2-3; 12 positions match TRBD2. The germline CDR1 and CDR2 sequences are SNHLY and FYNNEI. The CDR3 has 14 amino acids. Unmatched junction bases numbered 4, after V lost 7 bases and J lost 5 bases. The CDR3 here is CASTLLAGGDTQYF. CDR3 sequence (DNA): TGTGCCAGCACCTTACTAGCGGGGGGAGATACGCAGTATTTT.

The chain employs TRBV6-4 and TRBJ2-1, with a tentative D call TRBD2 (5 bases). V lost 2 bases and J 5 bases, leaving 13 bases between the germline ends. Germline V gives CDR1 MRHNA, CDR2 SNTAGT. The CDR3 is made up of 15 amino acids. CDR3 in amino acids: CASSDPGSANNEQFF. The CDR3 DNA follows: TGTGCCAGCAGTGACCCCGGTAGCGCTAACAATGAGCAGTTCTTC.

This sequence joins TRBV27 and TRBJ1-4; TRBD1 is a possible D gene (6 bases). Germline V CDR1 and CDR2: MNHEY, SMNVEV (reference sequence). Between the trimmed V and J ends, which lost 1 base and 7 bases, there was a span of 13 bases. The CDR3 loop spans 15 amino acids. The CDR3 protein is CASSLWAQGSEKLFF. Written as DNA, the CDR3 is TGTGCCAGCAGTTTATGGGCACAGGGTTCTGAAAAACTGTTTTTT.

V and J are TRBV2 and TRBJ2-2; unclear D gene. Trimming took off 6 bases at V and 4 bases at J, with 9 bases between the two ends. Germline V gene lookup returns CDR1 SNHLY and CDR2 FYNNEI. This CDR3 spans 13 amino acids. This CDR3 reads CASRADGTGELFF. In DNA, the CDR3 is TGTGCCAGCAGGGCTGATGGCACCGGGGAGCTGTTTTTT.

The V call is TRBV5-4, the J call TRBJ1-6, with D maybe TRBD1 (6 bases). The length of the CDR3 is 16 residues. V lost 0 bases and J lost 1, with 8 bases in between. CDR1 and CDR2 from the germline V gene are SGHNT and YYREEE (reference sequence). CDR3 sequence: CASSLAGASYNSPLHF. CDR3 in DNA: TGTGCCAGCAGCTTGGCAGGGGCGTCCTATAATTCACCCCTCCACTTT.

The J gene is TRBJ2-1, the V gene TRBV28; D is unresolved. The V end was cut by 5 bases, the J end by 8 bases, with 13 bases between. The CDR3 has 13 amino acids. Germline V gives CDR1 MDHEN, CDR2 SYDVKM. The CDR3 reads CASSVGGQDEQFF. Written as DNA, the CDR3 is TGTGCCAGCAGTGTCGGTGGGCAGGATGAGCAGTTCTTC.

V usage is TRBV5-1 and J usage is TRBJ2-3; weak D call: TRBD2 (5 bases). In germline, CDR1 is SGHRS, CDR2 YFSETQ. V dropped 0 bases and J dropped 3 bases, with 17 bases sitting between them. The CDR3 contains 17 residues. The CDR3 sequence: CASSLALSSPRTDTQYF. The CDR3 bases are TGCGCCAGCAGCTTGGCCTTGTCTAGCCCAAGAACAGATACGCAGTATTTT.

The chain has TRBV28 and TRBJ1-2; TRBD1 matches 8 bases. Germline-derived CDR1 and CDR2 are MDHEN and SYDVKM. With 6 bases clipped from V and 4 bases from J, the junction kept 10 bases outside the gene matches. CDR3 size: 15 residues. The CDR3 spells CASREGGQGSYGYTF. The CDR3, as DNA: TGTGCCAGCAGGGAAGGAGGACAGGGAAGCTATGGCTACACCTTC.